The T cell receptor (beta chain) under discussion was sequenced for a study of radiotherapy plus CTLA-4 blockade in lung cancer. The overall study: Objective response was observed in about 19% of patients, and disease control in approximately 33%.

Sequencing used immunoSEQ multiplex PCR; TCRdb keeps in-frame clones, though not all of them. The data contain roughly 54,000 clones, 70% to 90% of them seen just once; the ten biggest clones take up roughly 4.9%. CDR3 length equals 16 residues. V shed 4 bases and J 2 bases; nucleotides not matched to a gene: 5. Looked up from germline, CDR1 is LNHDA and CDR2 is SQIVND (reference sequence). J is TRBJ2-2 and V is TRBV19, with TRBD2 matching 9 bases. The clonotype originates from a human donor with non-small cell lung cancer whose response to radiotherapy plus ipilimumab could not be evaluated. The specimen was peripheral blood, collected from a patient treated with radiotherapy plus ipilimumab. The CDR3 coding sequence is TGTGCCAGTAGTACCCGACTAGCGGAAAACACCGGGGAGCTGTTTTTT. This codes for CASSTRLAENTGELFF.